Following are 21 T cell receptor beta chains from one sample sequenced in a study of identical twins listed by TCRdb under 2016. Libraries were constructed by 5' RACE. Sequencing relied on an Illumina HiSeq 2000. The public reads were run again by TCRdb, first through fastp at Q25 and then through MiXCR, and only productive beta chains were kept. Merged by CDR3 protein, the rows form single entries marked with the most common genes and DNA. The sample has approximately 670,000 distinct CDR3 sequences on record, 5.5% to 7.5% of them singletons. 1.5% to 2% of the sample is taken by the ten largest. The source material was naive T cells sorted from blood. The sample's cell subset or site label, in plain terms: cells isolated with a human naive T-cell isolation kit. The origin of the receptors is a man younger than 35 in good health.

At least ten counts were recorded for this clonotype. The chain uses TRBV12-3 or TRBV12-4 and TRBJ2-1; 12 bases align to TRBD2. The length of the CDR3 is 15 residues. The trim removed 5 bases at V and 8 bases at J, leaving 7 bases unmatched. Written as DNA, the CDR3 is TGTGCCAGCAGTCCCGGGACTAGCGGGTTTTATGAGCAGTTCTTC. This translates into CASSPGTSGFYEQFF.

CDR3 in amino acids: CASSFPLPGQGNTGELFF. CDR3 nucleotide sequence: TGTGCCAGCAGTTTTCCCCTCCCCGGACAGGGTAACACCGGGGAGCTGTTTTTT. The V gene is TRBV12-3 or TRBV12-4, the J gene TRBJ2-2; 8 nucleotides agree with TRBD1. There are 18 residues in the CDR3. V lost 3 bases and J lost 2; bases outside the gene matches: 11.

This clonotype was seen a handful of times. CDR3 DNA sequence: TGTGCCAGCAGCTCATCTACGGAATTCACAGATACGCAGTATTTT. It translates to CASSSSTEFTDTQYF. The chain has TRBV2 and TRBJ2-3; D is undetermined. Trimming left V 6 bases short and J 2 bases short, with 15 bases between. The CDR3 length is 15 residues. Germline V CDR1 and CDR2: SNHLY, FYNNEI. The whole variable domain, filled in from reference TRBV2 and TRBJ2-3, reads EPEVTQTPSHQVTQMGQEVILRCVPISNHLYFYWYRQILGQKVEFLVSFYNNEISEKSEIFDDQFSVERPDGSNFTLKIRSTKLEDSAMYFCASSSSTEFTDTQYFGPGTRLTVL.

The CDR3 protein is CASSLGRGGDEQFF. In nucleotides, the CDR3 is TGCGCCAGCAGCTTGGGGAGGGGTGGAGATGAGCAGTTCTTC. The chain has TRBV5-1 and TRBJ2-1; a weak D match, TRBD2 (6 bases). The ends were cut back, 0 bases at V and 8 bases at J, with 12 bases in the middle. The CDR3 consists of 14 residues. The germline V gene encodes CDR1 SGHRS and CDR2 YFSETQ. The full variable domain, in which reference TRBV5-1 and TRBJ2-1 provide the parts outside the CDR3, is KAGVTQTPRYLIKTRGQQVTLSCSPISGHRSVSWYQQTPGQGLQFLFEYFSETQRNKGNFPGRFSGRQFSNSRSEMNVSTLELGDSALYLCASSLGRGGDEQFFGPGTRLTVL.

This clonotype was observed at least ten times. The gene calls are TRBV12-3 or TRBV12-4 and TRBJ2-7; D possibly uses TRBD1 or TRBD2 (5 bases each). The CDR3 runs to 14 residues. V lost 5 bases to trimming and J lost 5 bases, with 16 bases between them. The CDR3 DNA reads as TGTGCCAGCAGTCGGGACCTAACCGGGAACGAGCAGTACTTC. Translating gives CASSRDLTGNEQYF.

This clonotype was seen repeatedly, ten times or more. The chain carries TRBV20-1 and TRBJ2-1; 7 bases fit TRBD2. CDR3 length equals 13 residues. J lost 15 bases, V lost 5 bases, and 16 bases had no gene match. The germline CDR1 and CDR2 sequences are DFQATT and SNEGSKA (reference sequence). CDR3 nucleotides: TGCAGTGCTCACCCCGGGGGGAGGTGGGCGCGGTTCTTC. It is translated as CSAHPGGRWARFF.

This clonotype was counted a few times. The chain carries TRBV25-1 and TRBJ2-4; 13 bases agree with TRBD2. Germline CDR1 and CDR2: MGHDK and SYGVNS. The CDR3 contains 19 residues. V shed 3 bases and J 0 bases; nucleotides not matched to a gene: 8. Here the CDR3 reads CASSDWTSGSSLAKNIQYF. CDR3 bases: TGTGCCAGCAGTGATTGGACTAGCGGGAGTAGTTTAGCCAAAAACATTCAGTACTTC.

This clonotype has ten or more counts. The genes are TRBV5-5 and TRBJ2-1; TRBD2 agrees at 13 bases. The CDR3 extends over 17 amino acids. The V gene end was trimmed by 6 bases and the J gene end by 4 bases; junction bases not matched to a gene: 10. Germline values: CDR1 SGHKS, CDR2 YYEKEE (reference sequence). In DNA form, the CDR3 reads TGTGCCAGCATCGAAGGACTAGCGGGAGTCGTTTACAATGAGCAGTTCTTC. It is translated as CASIEGLAGVVYNEQFF.

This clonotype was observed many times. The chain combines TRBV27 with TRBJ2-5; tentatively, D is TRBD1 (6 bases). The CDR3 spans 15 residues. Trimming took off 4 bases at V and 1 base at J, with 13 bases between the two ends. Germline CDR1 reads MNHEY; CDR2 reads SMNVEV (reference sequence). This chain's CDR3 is CASSYKDRLQETQYF. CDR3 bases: TGTGCCAGCAGTTATAAAGACAGGCTCCAAGAGACCCAGTACTTC.

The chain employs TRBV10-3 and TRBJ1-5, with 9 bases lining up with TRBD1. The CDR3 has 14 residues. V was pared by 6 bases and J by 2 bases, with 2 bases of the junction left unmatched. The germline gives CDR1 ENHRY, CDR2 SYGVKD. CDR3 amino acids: CAISRTGGNQPQHF. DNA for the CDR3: TGTGCCATCAGCCGGACAGGGGGCAATCAGCCCCAGCATTTT.

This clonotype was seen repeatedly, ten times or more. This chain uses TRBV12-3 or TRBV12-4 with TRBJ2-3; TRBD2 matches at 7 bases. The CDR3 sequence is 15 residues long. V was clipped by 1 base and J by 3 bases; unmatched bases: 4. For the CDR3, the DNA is TGTGCCAGCAGTTTAGGCGGGAGACGGACAGATACGCAGTATTTT. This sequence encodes CASSLGGRRTDTQYF.

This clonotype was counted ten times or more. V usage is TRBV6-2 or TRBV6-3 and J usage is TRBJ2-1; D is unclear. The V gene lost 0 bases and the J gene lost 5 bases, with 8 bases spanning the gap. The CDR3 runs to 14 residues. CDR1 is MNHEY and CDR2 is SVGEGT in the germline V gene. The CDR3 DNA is TGTGCCAGCAGTTACTCGGACGGTAACAATGAGCAGTTCTTC. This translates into CASSYSDGNNEQFF.

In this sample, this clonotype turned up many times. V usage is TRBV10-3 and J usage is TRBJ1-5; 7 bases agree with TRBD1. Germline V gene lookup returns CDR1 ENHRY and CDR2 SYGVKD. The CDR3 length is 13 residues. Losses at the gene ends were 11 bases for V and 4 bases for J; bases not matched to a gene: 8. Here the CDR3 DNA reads TGTGCCGTCGGCGGACAGGAGAATCAGCCCCAGCATTTT. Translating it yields CAVGGQENQPQHF.

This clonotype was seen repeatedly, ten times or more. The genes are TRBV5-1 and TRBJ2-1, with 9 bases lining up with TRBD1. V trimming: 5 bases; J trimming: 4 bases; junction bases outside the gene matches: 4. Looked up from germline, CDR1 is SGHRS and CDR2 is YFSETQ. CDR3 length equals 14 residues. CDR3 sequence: CASRTGGAYNEQFF. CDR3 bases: TGCGCCAGCAGGACAGGGGGAGCTTACAATGAGCAGTTCTTC.

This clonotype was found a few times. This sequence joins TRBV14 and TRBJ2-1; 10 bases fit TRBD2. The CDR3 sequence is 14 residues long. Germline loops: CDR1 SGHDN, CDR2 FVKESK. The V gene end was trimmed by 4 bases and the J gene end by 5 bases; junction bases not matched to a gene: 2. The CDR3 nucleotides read TGTGCCAGCAGCCCGGGACTAGCGCACAATGAGCAGTTCTTC. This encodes CASSPGLAHNEQFF.

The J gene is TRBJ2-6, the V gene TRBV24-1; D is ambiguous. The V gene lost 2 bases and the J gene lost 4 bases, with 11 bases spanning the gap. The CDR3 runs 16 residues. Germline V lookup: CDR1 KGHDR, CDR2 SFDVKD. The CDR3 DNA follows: TGTGCCACCAGTGATTCGAGTAGCTCCGGGGCCAACGTCCTGACTTTC. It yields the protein CATSDSSSSGANVLTF.

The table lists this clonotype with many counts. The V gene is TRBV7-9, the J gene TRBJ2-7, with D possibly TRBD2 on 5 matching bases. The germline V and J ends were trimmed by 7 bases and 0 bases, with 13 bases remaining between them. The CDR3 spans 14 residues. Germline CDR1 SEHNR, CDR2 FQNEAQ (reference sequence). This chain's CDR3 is CASKADGSSYEQYV. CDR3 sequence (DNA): TGTGCCAGCAAAGCGGACGGCAGCTCCTACGAGCAGTACGTC.

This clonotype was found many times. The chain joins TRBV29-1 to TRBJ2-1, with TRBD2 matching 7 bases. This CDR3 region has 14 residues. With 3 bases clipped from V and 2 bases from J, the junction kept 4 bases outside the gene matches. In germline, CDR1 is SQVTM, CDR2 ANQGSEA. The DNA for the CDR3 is TGCAGCGTTGATTCCCTAGCGGCCTACAATGAGCAGTTCTTC. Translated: CSVDSLAAYNEQFF.

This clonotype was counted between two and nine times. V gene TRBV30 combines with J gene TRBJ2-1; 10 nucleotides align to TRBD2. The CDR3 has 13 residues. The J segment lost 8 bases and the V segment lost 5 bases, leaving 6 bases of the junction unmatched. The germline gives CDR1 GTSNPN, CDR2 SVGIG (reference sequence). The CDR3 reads CAWLAGGTHEQFF. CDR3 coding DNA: TGTGCCTGGTTAGCGGGAGGAACCCATGAGCAGTTCTTC.

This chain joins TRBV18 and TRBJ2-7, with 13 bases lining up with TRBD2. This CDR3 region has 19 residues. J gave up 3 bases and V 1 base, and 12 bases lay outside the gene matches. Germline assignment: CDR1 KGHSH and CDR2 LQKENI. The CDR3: CASSPRYARLAGGLYEQYF. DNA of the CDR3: TGTGCCAGCTCACCACGCTATGCTCGACTAGCGGGAGGCCTCTACGAGCAGTACTTC.

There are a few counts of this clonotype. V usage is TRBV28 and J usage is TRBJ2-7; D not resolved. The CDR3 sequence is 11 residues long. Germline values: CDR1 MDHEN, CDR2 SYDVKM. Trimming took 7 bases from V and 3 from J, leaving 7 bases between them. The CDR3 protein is CASNQIYEQYF. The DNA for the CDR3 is TGTGCCAGCAATCAAATCTACGAGCAGTACTTC.